Following are 28 T cell receptor beta chains from one sample sequenced in a study of T-cell reconstitution after alpha-beta-depleted transplantation in children. TCRbeta library construction was performed incorporating unique molecular identifiers. Each CDR3 protein gets one entry after TCRdb re-called the PCR reads with MiXCR. The repertoire holds 200,000 to 250,000 distinct CDR3 sequences, with around 25% as singletons. The sequencing used PBMCs, collected before TCRalphabeta/CD19-depleted stem cell transplant. All receptors derive from a girl between 2 and 10 years old with Fanconi anemia, due to receive a stem cell transplant.

This clonotype has at least ten counts. The V gene is TRBV6-5, the J gene TRBJ2-7; D unclear. This CDR3 comprises 15 residues. V was shortened by 0 bases and J by 2 bases, with 11 bases between the two germline ends. The germline V gene has CDR1 MNHEY and CDR2 SVGAGI. The CDR3 loop is CASSYSKRWPYEQYF. In DNA form, the CDR3 reads TGTGCCAGCAGTTACTCGAAAAGGTGGCCCTACGAGCAGTACTTC.

This clonotype occurred many times. The chain combines TRBV12-3 or TRBV12-4 with TRBJ1-6; 8 bases map to TRBD1. V trimming: 2 bases; J trimming: 9 bases; junction bases outside the gene matches: 6. This CDR3 contains 15 residues. Written as DNA, the CDR3 is TGTGCCAGCAGTTTACGGACAGGGTTCGGTTCACCCCTCCACTTT. Translation gives CASSLRTGFGSPLHF.

The chain employs TRBV12-3 or TRBV12-4 and TRBJ2-3; 7 nucleotides align to TRBD1. The CDR3 covers 19 residues. With V trimmed by 5 bases and J by 1 base, 18 bases remained unmatched. CDR3: CASSTHGTAILTGTDTQYF. CDR3 coding DNA: TGTGCCAGCAGTACTCACGGGACAGCGATCCTTACTGGCACAGATACGCAGTATTTT.

This clonotype was recorded many times. V usage is TRBV12-3 or TRBV12-4 and J usage is TRBJ2-1; unclear D gene. CDR3 size: 10 residues. Between the trimmed V and J ends, which lost 1 base and 10 bases, there was a span of 2 bases. The CDR3 loop is CASSLVEQFF. CDR3 nucleotides: TGTGCCAGCAGTTTAGTCGAGCAGTTCTTC.

There are a few counts of this clonotype. This sequence joins TRBV20-1 and TRBJ2-7, with 8 bases lining up with TRBD1. J lost 3 bases, V lost 0 bases, and 7 bases had no gene match. Germline CDR1 and CDR2: DFQATT and SNEGSKA (reference sequence). There are 15 residues in the CDR3. DNA for the CDR3: TGCAGTGCTAGAGATCATTTGGGGACAGGCTACGAGCAGTACTTC. As protein: CSARDHLGTGYEQYF.

CDR3 loop: CASSLGSKETQYF. CDR3 nucleotides: TGCGCCAGCAGCTTGGGAAGTAAAGAGACCCAGTACTTC. The V and J genes are TRBV5-1 and TRBJ2-5, with D hard to call. This CDR3 has 13 amino acids. The V end was cut by 0 bases, the J end by 3 bases, with 6 bases between. CDR1 and CDR2 (germline): SGHRS, YFSETQ.

The chain carries TRBV20-1 and TRBJ2-1; D may be TRBD2 (6 bases). The CDR3 has 16 amino acids. Deletions cut 3 bases from V and 0 bases from J, with 15 bases between. The germline gives CDR1 DFQATT, CDR2 SNEGSKA (reference sequence). The CDR3 sequence: CSASTVLGGSYNEQFF. The DNA for the CDR3 is TGCAGTGCTAGTACCGTCCTGGGGGGCTCCTACAATGAGCAGTTCTTC.

This clonotype was recorded a few times. V gene TRBV12-3 or TRBV12-4 combines with J gene TRBJ2-7; D call uncertain. The CDR3 has 12 amino acids. V lost 6 bases, J lost 7 bases, and 13 bases lay in between. CDR3 residues: CASRSPPGEQYF. CDR3 bases: TGTGCCAGCAGAAGCCCCCCCGGGGAGCAGTACTTC.

There are many counts of this clonotype. This chain uses TRBV12-3 or TRBV12-4 with TRBJ1-2; possible D gene TRBD1, 5 bases. The V end was cut by 7 bases, the J end by 4 bases, with 16 bases between. The CDR3 runs to 14 residues. CDR3 sequence (DNA): TGTGCCAGCACCTCAACAGGAGCCCTCTATGGCTACACCTTC. Amino acids: CASTSTGALYGYTF.

This clonotype showed up just a few times. This CDR3 reads CASSLTVWKDGDSPLHF. CDR3 bases: TGTGCCAGCAGTCTGACAGTTTGGAAGGATGGGGATTCACCCCTCCACTTT. J is TRBJ1-6 and V is TRBV28; D might be TRBD1 (5 bases). The ends were cut back, 5 bases at V and 8 bases at J, with 22 bases in the middle. Germline assignment: CDR1 MDHEN and CDR2 SYDVKM. The CDR3 contains 17 residues.

There are many counts of this clonotype. The CDR3 spells CATSNGQGLGYEQYF. The CDR3 coding sequence is TGTGCCACCAGTAACGGACAGGGATTGGGCTACGAGCAGTACTTC. J is TRBJ2-7 and V is TRBV15; 8 bases line up with TRBD1. Germline CDR1 and CDR2: LNHNV and YYDKDF (reference sequence). The junction had 10 bases not matched to a gene; V was cut back by 6 bases and J by 3 bases. There are 15 residues in the CDR3.

This clonotype was detected many times. CDR3 residues: CASSAGLAGVTDTQYF. CDR3 nucleotide sequence: TGCGCCAGCAGCGCGGGACTAGCGGGAGTCACAGATACGCAGTATTTT. The genes are TRBV5-1 and TRBJ2-3; TRBD2 matches 14 bases. After removal of 4 bases from V and 2 bases from J, the junction contained 3 bases not matched to a gene. The CDR3 runs to 16 residues. Germline V gene data show CDR1 as SGHRS and CDR2 as YFSETQ.

In this sample, this clonotype turned up many times. The chain carries TRBV9 and TRBJ2-7; TRBD2 matches 8 bases. The CDR3 is 15 residues long. Unmatched junction bases numbered 4, after V lost 1 base and J lost 1 base. The germline CDR1 and CDR2 sequences are SGDLS and YYNGEE. The CDR3 here is CASSVTGGASYEQYF. The CDR3 nucleotides read TGTGCCAGCAGCGTAACGGGAGGGGCATCCTACGAGCAGTACTTC.

This clonotype was detected ten times or more. The chain carries TRBV25-1 and TRBJ2-7; D might be TRBD2 (6 bases). CDR1 is MGHDK and CDR2 is SYGVNS in the germline V gene. V was clipped by 6 bases and J by 3 bases, with 12 bases between them. This CDR3 region has 13 residues. DNA for the CDR3: TGTGCCAGCAGGTTAGCGGAATACTACGAGCAGTACTTC. Its protein is CASRLAEYYEQYF.

The sample holds a few counts of this clonotype. The V call is TRBV5-1, the J call TRBJ2-6; either TRBD1 or TRBD2 may supply D (6 bases each). V shed 0 bases and J shed 2 bases, with 15 bases lying between them. This CDR3 has 18 residues. Per the germline V gene, CDR1 is SGHRS and CDR2 is YFSETQ. The CDR3 nucleotides are TGCGCCAGCAGCTTGGGTATTGTAAGGGGGGCTGGGGCCAACGTCCTGACTTTC. It encodes CASSLGIVRGAGANVLTF.

The chain uses TRBV3-1 and TRBJ1-1, with D uncertain. Per the germline V gene, CDR1 is LGHDT and CDR2 is YNNKEL (reference sequence). CDR3 length equals 13 residues. Trimming shortened V by 3 bases and J by 4 bases, and 9 bases separated the two germline ends. Here the CDR3 DNA reads TGTGCCAGCAGCCATCTCGAAAGCACTGAAGCTTTCTTT. Protein product: CASSHLESTEAFF.

The genes are TRBV20-1 and TRBJ1-3; D remains unclear. V was clipped by 4 bases and J by 0 bases, with 10 bases between them. Germline values: CDR1 DFQATT, CDR2 SNEGSKA (reference sequence). The CDR3 length is 14 residues. The CDR3 coding sequence is TGCAGTGCTACCCCCAGCGTCTCTGGAAACACCATATATTTT. Residues: CSATPSVSGNTIYF.

CDR3: CASSIQPGGLDEQYF. Written as DNA, the CDR3 is TGTGCCAGTAGTATCCAGCCAGGGGGCCTCGACGAGCAGTACTTC. V usage is TRBV19 and J usage is TRBJ2-7; 8 bases are shared with TRBD1. Germline lookup yields CDR1 LNHDA and CDR2 SQIVND (reference sequence). V trimming: 3 bases; J trimming: 5 bases; junction bases outside the gene matches: 9. The CDR3 has 15 amino acids.

This clonotype occurred many times. The chain couples TRBV20-1 to TRBJ1-5; 9 positions match TRBD1. Germline CDR1 reads DFQATT; CDR2 reads SNEGSKA (reference sequence). The length of the CDR3 is 15 residues. Trimming cost V 3 bases and J 4 bases; bases outside gene matches: 7. The CDR3 DNA reads as TGCAGTGCTAGCCCCGGGACAGGGCGTAATCAGCCCCAGCATTTT. It codes for CSASPGTGRNQPQHF.

This clonotype was recorded a few times. The chain has TRBV5-1 and TRBJ2-7; D might be TRBD1 (5 bases). With 0 bases removed from V and 3 bases from J, the gap between germline ends came to 10 bases. This CDR3 has 14 amino acids. The germline gives CDR1 SGHRS, CDR2 YFSETQ. CDR3 sequence: CASSLGGRVYEQYF. The CDR3 DNA follows: TGCGCCAGCAGCTTGGGGGGCAGGGTCTACGAGCAGTACTTC.

This clonotype was counted once. The rearrangement uses TRBV10-3 and TRBJ2-7, with 12 bases matching TRBD2. This CDR3 contains 17 residues. Germline V gene sequence: CDR1 ENHRY, CDR2 SYGVKD. Losses at the gene ends were 5 bases for V and 6 bases for J; bases not matched to a gene: 14. CDR3 in amino acids: CAISTLLAGGLIVEQYF. In nucleotides, the CDR3 is TGTGCCATCAGTACTCTCCTAGCGGGGGGGCTTATAGTCGAGCAGTACTTC.

J is TRBJ1-1 and V is TRBV4-2; D might be TRBD1 (6 bases). V lost 0 bases, J lost 0 bases, and 14 bases lay in between. The CDR3 contains 17 residues. Germline CDR1 LGHNA, CDR2 YNFKEQ. The CDR3 nucleotides are TGTGCCAGCAGCCAAGACCCAGGACAGAGGGTGAACACTGAAGCTTTCTTT. Protein sequence: CASSQDPGQRVNTEAFF.

The V and J genes are TRBV7-9 and TRBJ2-1; no firm D call. The CDR3 loop spans 16 amino acids. V was trimmed by 2 bases and J by 1 base, leaving 12 bases between them. Looked up from germline, CDR1 is SEHNR and CDR2 is FQNEAQ (reference sequence). CDR3 in DNA: TGTGCCAGCAGCTTACGGGTCACTCTATCCTACAATGAGCAGTTCTTC. This sequence encodes CASSLRVTLSYNEQFF.

This clonotype was detected a few times. This chain connects TRBV5-1 to TRBJ2-7; 13 nucleotides align to TRBD2. The germline V gene encodes CDR1 SGHRS and CDR2 YFSETQ. The trim removed 3 bases at V and 0 bases at J, leaving 6 bases unmatched. There are 17 residues in the CDR3. CDR3 in amino acids: CASSSGLAGVSSYEQYF. CDR3 nucleotide sequence: TGCGCCAGCAGCTCAGGACTAGCGGGAGTAAGCTCCTACGAGCAGTACTTC.

The rearrangement links TRBV28 to TRBJ1-1; D not resolved. Germline values: CDR1 MDHEN, CDR2 SYDVKM. The CDR3 is 16 amino acids. Trimming left V 2 bases short and J 0 bases short, with 13 bases between. Written as DNA, the CDR3 is TGTGCCAGCAGTTTACTGGGGAACGGTCTGAACACTGAAGCTTTCTTT. Protein sequence: CASSLLGNGLNTEAFF.

This clonotype was detected many times. The gene calls are TRBV12-5 and TRBJ2-3, with a tentative D call TRBD1 (7 bases). V lost 11 bases, J lost 3 bases, and 27 bases lay in between. The CDR3 sequence is 17 residues long. Germline CDR1 reads LGHNT; CDR2 reads FRNRAP. The CDR3 DNA reads as TGTGCTGGTCAGGGGGGAATCACCTTTCTATGGACAGATACGCAGTATTTT. Protein product: CAGQGGITFLWTDTQYF.

The J gene is TRBJ2-3, the V gene TRBV4-2, with D unclear. The germline V and J ends were trimmed by 1 base and 0 bases, with 14 bases remaining between them. The CDR3 covers 17 residues. The germline gives CDR1 LGHNA, CDR2 YNFKEQ. The chain's CDR3 is CASSQAKAIPSTDTQYF. Here the CDR3 DNA reads TGTGCCAGCAGCCAAGCTAAGGCGATACCTAGCACAGATACGCAGTATTTT.

This clonotype has ten or more counts. The chain uses TRBV20-1 and TRBJ2-7; 12 bases map to TRBD2. The CDR3 covers 15 residues. CDR1 DFQATT and CDR2 SNEGSKA come from the germline V gene (reference sequence). The junction had 5 bases not matched to a gene; V was cut back by 3 bases and J by 2 bases. CDR3 loop: CSASALAGGAYEQYF. For the CDR3, the DNA is TGCAGTGCTAGTGCCCTAGCGGGAGGGGCCTACGAGCAGTACTTC.